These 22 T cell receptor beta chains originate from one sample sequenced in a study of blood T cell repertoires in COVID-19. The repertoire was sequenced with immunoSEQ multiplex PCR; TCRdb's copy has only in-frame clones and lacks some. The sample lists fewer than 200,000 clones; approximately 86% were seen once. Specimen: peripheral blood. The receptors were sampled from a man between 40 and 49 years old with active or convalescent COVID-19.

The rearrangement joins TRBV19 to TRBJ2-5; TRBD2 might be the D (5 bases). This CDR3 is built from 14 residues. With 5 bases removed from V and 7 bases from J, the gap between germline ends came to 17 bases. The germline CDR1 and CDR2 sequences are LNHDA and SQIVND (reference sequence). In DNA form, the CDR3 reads TGTGCCAGTAGTGCTCCTGGAGCGGCAGGGACCCAGTACTTC. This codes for CASSAPGAAGTQYF.

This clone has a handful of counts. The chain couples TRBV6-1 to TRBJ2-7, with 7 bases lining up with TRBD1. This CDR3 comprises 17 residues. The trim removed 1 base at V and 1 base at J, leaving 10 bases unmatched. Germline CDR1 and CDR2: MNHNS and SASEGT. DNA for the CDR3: TGTGCCAGCAGTGAAGTAATGTTAGGGACAGCATCCTACGAGCAGTACTTC. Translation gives CASSEVMLGTASYEQYF.

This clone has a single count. CDR3 in amino acids: CASSLQTGGNQPQHF. For the CDR3, the DNA is TGTGCCAGCAGTCTCCAAACAGGGGGCAATCAGCCCCAGCATTTT. This chain joins TRBV6-2 or TRBV6-3 and TRBJ1-5, with 7 bases matching TRBD1. CDR1 MNHEY and CDR2 SVGEGT come from the germline V gene. V trimming: 5 bases; J trimming: 2 bases; junction bases outside the gene matches: 6. The length of the CDR3 is 15 residues.

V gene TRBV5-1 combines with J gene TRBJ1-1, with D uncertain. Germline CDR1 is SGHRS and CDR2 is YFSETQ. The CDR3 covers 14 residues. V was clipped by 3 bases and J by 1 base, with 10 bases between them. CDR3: CASSSTAGNTEAFF. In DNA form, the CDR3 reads TGCGCCAGCAGCTCAACGGCAGGGAACACTGAAGCTTTCTTT.

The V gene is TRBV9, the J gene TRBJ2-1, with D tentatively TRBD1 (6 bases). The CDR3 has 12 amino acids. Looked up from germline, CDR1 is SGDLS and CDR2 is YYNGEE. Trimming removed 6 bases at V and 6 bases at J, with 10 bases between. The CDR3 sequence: CASNRGGNEQFF. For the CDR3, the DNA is TGTGCCAGCAACCGAGGGGGCAATGAGCAGTTCTTC.

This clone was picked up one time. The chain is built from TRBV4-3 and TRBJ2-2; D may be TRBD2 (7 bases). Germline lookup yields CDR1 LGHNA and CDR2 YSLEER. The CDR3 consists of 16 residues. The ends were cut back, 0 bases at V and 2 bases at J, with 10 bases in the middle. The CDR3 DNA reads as TGCGCCAGCAGCCAAGAGCGGGGGCGAAACACCGGGGAGCTGTTTTTT. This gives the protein CASSQERGRNTGELFF.

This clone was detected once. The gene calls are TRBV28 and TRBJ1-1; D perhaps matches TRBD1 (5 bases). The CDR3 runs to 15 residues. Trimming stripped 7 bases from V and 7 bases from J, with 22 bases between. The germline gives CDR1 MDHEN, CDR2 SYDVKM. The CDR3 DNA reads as TGTGCCAGCACCGGGAGTTCGGCCAGGGACCTTGAAGCTTTCTTT. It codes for CASTGSSARDLEAFF.

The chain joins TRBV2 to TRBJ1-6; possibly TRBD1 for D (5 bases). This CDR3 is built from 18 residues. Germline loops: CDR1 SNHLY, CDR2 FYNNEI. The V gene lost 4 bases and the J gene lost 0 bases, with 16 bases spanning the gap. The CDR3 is CASSVGGLRSSYNSPLHF. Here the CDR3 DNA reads TGTGCCAGCAGTGTGGGGGGTTTGCGCAGCTCCTATAATTCACCCCTCCACTTT. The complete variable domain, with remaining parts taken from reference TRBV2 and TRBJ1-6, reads EPEVTQTPSHQVTQMGQEVILRCVPISNHLYFYWYRQILGQKVEFLVSFYNNEISEKSEIFDDQFSVERPDGSNFTLKIRSTKLEDSAMYFCASSVGGLRSSYNSPLHFGNGTRLTVT.

The CDR3 spells CASSVGASGGRNTQYF. The CDR3 bases are TGTGCCAGCAGCGTAGGGGCTAGCGGGGGTAGGAATACGCAGTATTTT. The rearrangement uses TRBV9 and TRBJ2-3, with 10 bases fitting TRBD2. The V gene end was trimmed by 0 bases and the J gene end by 7 bases; junction bases not matched to a gene: 8. The CDR3 sequence is 16 residues long. Germline V CDR1 and CDR2: SGDLS, YYNGEE.

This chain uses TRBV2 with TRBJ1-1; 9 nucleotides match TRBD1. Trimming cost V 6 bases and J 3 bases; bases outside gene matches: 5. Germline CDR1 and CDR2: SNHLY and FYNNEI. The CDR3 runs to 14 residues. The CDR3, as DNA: TGTGCCAGCAGGACGACAGGGGGGGACACTGAAGCTTTCTTT. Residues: CASRTTGGDTEAFF.

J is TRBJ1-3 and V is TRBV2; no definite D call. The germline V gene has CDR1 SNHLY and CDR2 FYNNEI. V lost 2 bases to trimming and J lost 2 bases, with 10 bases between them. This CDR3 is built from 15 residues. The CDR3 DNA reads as TGTGCCAGCAGTGAATCCCGCCCAGCTGGAAACACCATATATTTT. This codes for CASSESRPAGNTIYF.

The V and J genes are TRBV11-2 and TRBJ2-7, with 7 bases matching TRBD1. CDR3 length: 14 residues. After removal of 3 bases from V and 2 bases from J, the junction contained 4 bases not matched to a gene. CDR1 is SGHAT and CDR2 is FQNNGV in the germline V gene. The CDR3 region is CASSLSRGPYEQYF. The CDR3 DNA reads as TGTGCCAGCAGCTTGTCAAGGGGGCCCTACGAGCAGTACTTC.

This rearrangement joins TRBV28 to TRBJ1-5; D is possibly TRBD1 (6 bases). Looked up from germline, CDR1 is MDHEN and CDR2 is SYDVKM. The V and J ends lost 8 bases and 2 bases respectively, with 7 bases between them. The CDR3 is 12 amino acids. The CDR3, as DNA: TGTGCCAGCGGGACACGCAATCAGCCCCAGCATTTT. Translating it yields CASGTRNQPQHF.

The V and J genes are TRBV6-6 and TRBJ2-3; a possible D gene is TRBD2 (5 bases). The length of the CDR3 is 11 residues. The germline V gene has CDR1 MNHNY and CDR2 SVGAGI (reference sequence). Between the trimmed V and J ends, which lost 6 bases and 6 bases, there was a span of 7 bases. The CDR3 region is CASRRGDTQYF. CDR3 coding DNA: TGTGCCAGCAGGAGAGGGGATACGCAGTATTTT.

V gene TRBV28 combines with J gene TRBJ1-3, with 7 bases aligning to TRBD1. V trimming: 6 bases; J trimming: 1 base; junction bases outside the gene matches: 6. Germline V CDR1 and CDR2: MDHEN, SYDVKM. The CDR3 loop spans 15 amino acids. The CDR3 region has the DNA TGTGCCAGCAGGTCTCAGGGGGTGTCTGGAAACACCATATATTTT. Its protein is CASRSQGVSGNTIYF.

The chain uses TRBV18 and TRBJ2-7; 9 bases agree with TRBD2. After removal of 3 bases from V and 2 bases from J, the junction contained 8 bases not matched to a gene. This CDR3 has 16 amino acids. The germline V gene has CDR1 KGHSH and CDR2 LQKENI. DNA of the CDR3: TGTGCCAGCTCACCGTCGAATAGCGGGGGAGCCTACGAGCAGTACTTC. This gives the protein CASSPSNSGGAYEQYF.

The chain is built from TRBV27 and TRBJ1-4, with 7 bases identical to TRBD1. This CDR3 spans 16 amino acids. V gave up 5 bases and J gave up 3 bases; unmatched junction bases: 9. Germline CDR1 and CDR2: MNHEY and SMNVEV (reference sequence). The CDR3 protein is CASSTRQGSSNEKLFF. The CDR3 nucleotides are TGTGCCAGCAGTACCCGACAGGGTTCGTCTAATGAAAAACTGTTTTTT.

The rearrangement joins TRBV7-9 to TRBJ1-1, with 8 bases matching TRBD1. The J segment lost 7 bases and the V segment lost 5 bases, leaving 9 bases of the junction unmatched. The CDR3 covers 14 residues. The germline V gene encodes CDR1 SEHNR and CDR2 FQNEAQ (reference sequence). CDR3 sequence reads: CASSDRTGSVEAFF. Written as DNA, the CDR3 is TGTGCCAGCAGCGACCGGACAGGGTCCGTTGAAGCTTTCTTT. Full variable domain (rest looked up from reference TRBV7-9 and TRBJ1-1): DTGVSQNPRHKITKRGQNVTFRCDPISEHNRLYWYRQTLGQGPEFLTYFQNEAQLEKSRLLSDRFSAERPKGSFSTLEIQRTEQGDSAMYLCASSDRTGSVEAFFGQGTRLTVV.

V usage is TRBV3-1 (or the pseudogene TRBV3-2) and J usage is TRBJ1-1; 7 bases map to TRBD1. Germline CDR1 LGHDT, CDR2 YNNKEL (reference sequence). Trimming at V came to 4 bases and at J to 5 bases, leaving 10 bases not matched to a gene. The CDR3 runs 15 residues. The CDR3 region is CASSPLRGRYTEAFF. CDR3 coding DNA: TGTGCCAGCAGCCCGCTAAGGGGGCGCTATACTGAAGCTTTCTTT.

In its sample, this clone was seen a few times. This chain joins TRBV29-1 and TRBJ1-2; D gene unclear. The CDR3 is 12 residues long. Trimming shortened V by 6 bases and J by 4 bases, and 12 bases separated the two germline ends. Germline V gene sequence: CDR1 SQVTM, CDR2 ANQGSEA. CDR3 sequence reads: CSVNTGSYGYTF. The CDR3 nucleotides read TGCAGCGTAAACACCGGGTCCTATGGCTACACCTTC.

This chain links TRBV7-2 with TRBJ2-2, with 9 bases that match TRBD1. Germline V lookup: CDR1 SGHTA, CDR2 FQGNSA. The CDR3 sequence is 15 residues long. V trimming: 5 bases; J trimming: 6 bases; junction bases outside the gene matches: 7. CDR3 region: CASSLDRGIPGELFF. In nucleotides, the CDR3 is TGTGCCAGCAGCCTGGACAGGGGAATACCCGGGGAGCTGTTTTTT.

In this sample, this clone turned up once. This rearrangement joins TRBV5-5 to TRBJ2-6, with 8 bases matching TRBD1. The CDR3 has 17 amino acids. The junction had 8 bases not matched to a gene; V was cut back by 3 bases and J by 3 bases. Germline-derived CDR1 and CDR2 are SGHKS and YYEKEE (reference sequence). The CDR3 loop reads CASSYGQGEFGANVLTF. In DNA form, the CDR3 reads TGTGCCAGCAGCTACGGACAGGGAGAGTTTGGGGCCAACGTCCTGACTTTC.